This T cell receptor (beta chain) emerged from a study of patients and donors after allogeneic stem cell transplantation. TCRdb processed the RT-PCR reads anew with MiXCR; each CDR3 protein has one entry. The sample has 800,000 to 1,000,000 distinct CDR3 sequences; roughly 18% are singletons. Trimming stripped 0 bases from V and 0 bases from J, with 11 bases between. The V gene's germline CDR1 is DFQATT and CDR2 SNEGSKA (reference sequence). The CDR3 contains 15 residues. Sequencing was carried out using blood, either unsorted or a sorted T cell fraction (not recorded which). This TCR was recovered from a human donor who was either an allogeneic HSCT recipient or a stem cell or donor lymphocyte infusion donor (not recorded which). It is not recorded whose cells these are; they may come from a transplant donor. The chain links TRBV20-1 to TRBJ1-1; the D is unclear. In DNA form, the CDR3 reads TGCAGTGCTAGAGAACGAAAAGGTTTGAACACTGAAGCTTTCTTT. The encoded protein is CSARERKGLNTEAFF.